Following are 3 T cell receptor beta chains from one sample sequenced in a study of CXCR3-negative and CXCR3-positive naive CD8 T cells. The libraries of TRB cDNA were prepared using 5' RACE with UMI labels. TCRdb reprocessed the 5' RACE reads and keeps a single row for each CDR3 protein, giving no DNA. The table lists 56,000 or so distinct CDR3 sequences. Sequencing was performed on memory CD8+ T cells from blood. These receptor sequences come from a human donor in good health. Some clones in this sample may be carry-over from other donors' samples.

The chain links TRBV6-1 to TRBJ2-7. This CDR3 spans 13 amino acids. Germline lookup yields CDR1 MNHNS and CDR2 SASEGT. CDR3: CASSHGPLYEQYF.

This chain connects TRBV5-4 to TRBJ2-3; TCRdb selects TRBD1, and the lack of DNA leaves this call unchecked. CDR3 size: 18 residues. Germline V gene sequence: CDR1 SGHNT, CDR2 YYREEE (reference sequence). The CDR3 region is CASSLAIFAGTATDTQYF.

V and J are TRBV6-5 and TRBJ2-7; the TCRdb call, TRBD1, lacks DNA for checking. The CDR3 contains 13 residues. Germline CDR1 is MNHEY and CDR2 is SVGAGI. The CDR3 loop is CASRRTGFNEQYF.